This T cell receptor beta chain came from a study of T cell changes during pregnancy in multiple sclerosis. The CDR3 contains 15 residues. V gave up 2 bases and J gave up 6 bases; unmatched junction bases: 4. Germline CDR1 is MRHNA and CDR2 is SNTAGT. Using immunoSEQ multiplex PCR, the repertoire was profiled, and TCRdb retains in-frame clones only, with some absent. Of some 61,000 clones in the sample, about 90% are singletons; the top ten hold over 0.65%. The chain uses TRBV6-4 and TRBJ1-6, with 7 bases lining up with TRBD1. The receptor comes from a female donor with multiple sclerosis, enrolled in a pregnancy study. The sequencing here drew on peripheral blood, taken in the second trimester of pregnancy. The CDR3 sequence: CASSDRQGSNSPLHF. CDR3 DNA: TGTGCCAGCAGTGACCGACAGGGAAGTAATTCACCCCTCCACTTT.